Listed below are T cell receptor beta chains from one sample, sequenced in a study of identical twins. MiXCR, run by TCRdb on the 5' RACE reads, gives a single entry per CDR3 protein. The top ten clones hold 7.2% of a sample with around 340,000 distinct CDR3 sequences, over 9% of them seen once. This same sample was also part of a study on yellow fever vaccine responses in identical twins.

Material: CD8+ T cells sorted from blood. The receptor set was obtained from a woman between 18 and 29 years old in good health. Each CDR3 is given with its conserved first and last residue. A D gene is named only where the DNA matches it firmly. Clone size is not always given. Where it is, it says once, few, many or a class for expanded clones.

>TRBV7-9|few|-|TRBJ2-1
CASSLALSGSYNEQFF
TGTGCCAGCAGCTTAGCCCTCAGCGGCTCCTACAATGAGCAGTTCTTC
>TRBV2|-|-|TRBJ2-3
CASIADTQYF
TGTGCCAGCATTGCAGATACGCAGTATTTT
>TRBV12-5|few|-|TRBJ1-2
CASFRENNYGYTF
TGTGCTAGTTTCCGCGAGAATAACTATGGCTACACCTTC
>TRBV7-9|few|TRBD2|TRBJ2-1
CASSQGTSWGNEQFF
TGTGCCAGCAGCCAAGGGACTAGTTGGGGCAATGAGCAGTTCTTC
>TRBV2|few|-|TRBJ1-2
CASSEGGLDGYTF
TGTGCCAGCAGTGAAGGGGGGCTGGATGGCTACACCTTC
>TRBV6-2/TRBV6-3|few|-|TRBJ1-1
CASRTQDGRLNTEAFF
TGTGCCAGCAGAACCCAGGACGGCCGATTGAACACTGAAGCTTTCTTT
>TRBV4-1|many|-|TRBJ2-5
CASSPLGVAQETQYF
TGCGCCAGCAGCCCATTGGGGGTGGCCCAAGAGACCCAGTACTTC
>TRBV6-1|-|-|TRBJ1-1
CASSKTWEGTQAFF
TGTGCCAGCAGCAAAACCTGGGAGGGCACTCAAGCTTTCTTT
>TRBV6-4|-|-|TRBJ2-1
CASSEGEYNEQFF
TGTGCCAGCAGTGAGGGGGAATACAATGAGCAGTTCTTC
>TRBV20-1|-|TRBD2|TRBJ2-7
CSARAFRTGLAGDRYEQYF
TGCAGTGCTAGAGCCTTCCGAACGGGACTAGCGGGAGATCGCTACGAGCAGTACTTC
>TRBV2|many|-|TRBJ1-3
CASGKTDF
TGTGCCAGCGGTAAGACGGATTTT
>TRBV12-3/TRBV12-4|many|-|TRBJ2-1
CASRGTPTNEQFF
TGTGCCAGCAGGGGGACGCCAACGAATGAGCAGTTCTTC
>TRBV11-2|few|TRBD1|TRBJ1-5
CASSLWTGDNQPQHF
TGTGCCAGCAGCTTATGGACAGGGGACAATCAGCCCCAGCATTTT
>TRBV13|-|TRBD1|TRBJ1-5
CASSPNRGQPQHF
TGTGCCAGCAGCCCCAACAGGGGGCAGCCCCAGCATTTT
>TRBV12-5|few|TRBD2|TRBJ2-7
CASVSGTYEQYF
TGTGCTAGTGTAAGCGGGACTTACGAGCAGTACTTC
>TRBV6-5|few|-|TRBJ2-7
CASSQGNDEQYF
TGTGCCAGCAGTCAGGGGAACGACGAGCAGTACTTC